This T cell receptor beta chain was retrieved from a study of cytomegalovirus exposure and HLA in healthy donors. This PCR relied on a set of 60 Vbeta primers and 13 Jbeta primers. Sequencing was performed with immunoSEQ multiplex PCR; in TCRdb, only in-frame clones are kept and a portion is missing. Among around 110,000 clones listed, 65% to 80% were seen once. General study points: Highly shared variants forming one cluster were likely a sequencing artifact. With high specificity and sensitivity, the classifier reportedly diagnosed cytomegalovirus status.

About this clone: Its antigen remains unidentified.

Input material: PBMCs. The sequence came from a woman aged 45-60 years in good health and CMV-seropositive.

The CDR3 bases are TGTGCCAGCAGTGAGCTTCTAATACAGATCTCTGGAAACACCATATATTTT. This gives the protein CASSELLIQISGNTIYF. The chain carries TRBV6-1 and TRBJ1-3; D ambiguous. V was cut by 3 bases and J by 0 bases, with 15 bases left in between. There are 17 residues in the CDR3. Germline V gene sequence: CDR1 MNHNS, CDR2 SASEGT.